The 21 T cell receptor beta chains in this list originate from one sample, sequenced in a study of blood T cell repertoires in COVID-19. Repertoires were generated with immunoSEQ multiplex PCR, while TCRdb's copy carries only in-frame clones and drops some. Here the sample spans about 140,000 clones, about 90% being singletons. Sequenced: peripheral blood. All receptors derive from an elderly woman with acute or convalescent COVID-19.

CDR3 coding DNA: TGTGCCAGCAGCTTGGTGGGACAGGGGTTTCTAGAGGGTCAGCCCCAGCATTTT. Translating gives CASSLVGQGFLEGQPQHF. V is TRBV5-5 and J is TRBJ1-5, with 10 bases aligning to TRBD1. The CDR3 runs 18 residues. Per the germline V gene, CDR1 is SGHKS and CDR2 is YYEKEE (reference sequence). V was pared by 0 bases and J by 6 bases, with 12 bases of the junction left unmatched.

The chain links TRBV27 to TRBJ1-2; 11 bases fit TRBD1. J was trimmed by 6 bases and V by 6 bases; bases with no gene match: 6. This CDR3 contains 14 residues. Germline loops: CDR1 MNHEY, CDR2 SMNVEV (reference sequence). CDR3 sequence: CASRWTGGEDGYTF. CDR3 coding DNA: TGTGCCAGCAGATGGACAGGGGGCGAGGATGGCTACACCTTC.

J is TRBJ1-1 and V is TRBV19; 8 bases fit TRBD1. Germline CDR1 is LNHDA and CDR2 is SQIVND (reference sequence). This CDR3 spans 15 amino acids. After removal of 5 bases from V and 5 bases from J, the junction contained 10 bases not matched to a gene. The CDR3 sequence is CASSQTGEGRTEAFF. In nucleotides, the CDR3 is TGTGCCAGTAGTCAGACAGGGGAGGGAAGGACTGAAGCTTTCTTT.

V and J are TRBV6-1 and TRBJ1-2; D remains ambiguous. With 1 base removed from V and 4 bases from J, the gap between germline ends came to 10 bases. The CDR3 loop spans 14 amino acids. Germline V gives CDR1 MNHNS, CDR2 SASEGT. The CDR3 DNA follows: TGTGCCAGCAGTGAAGGGAGCACGGTCTATGGCTACACCTTC. Protein product: CASSEGSTVYGYTF.

CDR3 coding DNA: TGTGCCAGTAGTAATAGCGGGGGGCGGCACACAGATACGCAGTATTTT. Translating it yields CASSNSGGRHTDTQYF. V is TRBV19 and J is TRBJ2-3; TRBD2 matches at 10 bases. J was trimmed by 2 bases and V by 4 bases; bases with no gene match: 6. CDR3 length: 16 residues. The V gene's germline CDR1 is LNHDA and CDR2 SQIVND (reference sequence).

This rearrangement joins TRBV21-1 to TRBJ1-5; TRBD1 was called by the table and not checked on the DNA. TRBV21-1 is a pseudogene. The CDR3 runs 14 residues. The CDR3 here is CASGTGGSNQPQHF. CDR3 DNA sequence: TGTGCCAGTGGGACAGGGGGAAGCAATCAGCCCCAGCATTTT.

This clone was seen a single time. The rearrangement links TRBV5-1 to TRBJ2-2; tentatively, D is TRBD1 (6 bases). The germline V and J ends were trimmed by 3 bases and 1 base, with 7 bases remaining between them. CDR1 and CDR2 from the germline V gene are SGHRS and YFSETQ. This CDR3 comprises 14 residues. The CDR3 nucleotides are TGCGCCAGCAGCTCGGGACAGAACACCGGGGAGCTGTTTTTT. Its translation: CASSSGQNTGELFF.

This clone was observed a few times. The chain links TRBV7-6 to TRBJ1-1; maybe TRBD1 (6 bases). Trimming left V 3 bases short and J 0 bases short, with 11 bases between. The CDR3 totals 15 residues. Germline lookup yields CDR1 SGHVS and CDR2 FNYEAQ. The CDR3 protein is CASSLLTGLNTEAFF. CDR3 coding DNA: TGTGCCAGCAGCTTGCTGACAGGATTGAACACTGAAGCTTTCTTT.

V and J are TRBV2 and TRBJ2-7; 7 nucleotides match TRBD2. Germline CDR1 SNHLY, CDR2 FYNNEI. The CDR3 consists of 17 residues. V lost 3 bases, J lost 6 bases, and 17 bases stayed unmatched. DNA for the CDR3: TGTGCCAGCAGTGAGTATCCGGGACTACCTTTAAAGGTCGAGCAGTACTTC. As protein: CASSEYPGLPLKVEQYF.

This clone has a handful of counts. This chain links TRBV5-8 with TRBJ1-2, with TRBD1 identical over 7 bases. The CDR3 loop spans 16 amino acids. V gave up 0 bases and J gave up 8 bases; unmatched junction bases: 13. Germline CDR1 is SGHTS and CDR2 is YDEGEE. The CDR3 is CASSLVYVGQRIGYTF. CDR3 DNA: TGTGCCAGCAGCTTGGTGTATGTGGGACAGAGAATCGGCTACACCTTC. Based on the CDR3 plus reference TRBV5-8 and TRBJ1-2, the full variable domain is EAGVTQSPTHLIKTRGQQATLRCSPISGHTSVYWYQQALGLGLQFLLWYDEGEERNRGNFPPRFSGRQFPNYSSELNVNALELEDSALYLCASSLVYVGQRIGYTFGSGTRLTVV.

The chain employs TRBV2 and TRBJ1-1, with D perhaps matching TRBD1 (5 bases). The CDR3 is made up of 14 amino acids. The V gene lost 0 bases and the J gene lost 10 bases, with 15 bases spanning the gap. CDR1 is SNHLY and CDR2 is FYNNEI in the germline V gene. DNA of the CDR3: TGTGCCAGCAGTGAAGCGCTTCTCTGGCAGGGAGCTTTCTTT. Translating gives CASSEALLWQGAFF.

The chain has TRBV3-1 (or the pseudogene TRBV3-2) and TRBJ1-2; TRBD1 matches at 8 bases. This CDR3 spans 13 amino acids. J gave up 7 bases and V 3 bases, and 4 bases lay outside the gene matches. Germline CDR1 LGHDT, CDR2 YNNKEL (reference sequence). CDR3 region: CASSQTGAGGYTF. In DNA form, the CDR3 reads TGTGCCAGCAGCCAGACAGGGGCCGGTGGCTACACCTTC.

This chain links TRBV6-1 with TRBJ1-2; weak D call: TRBD1 (5 bases). Trimming took 2 bases from V and 3 from J, leaving 16 bases between them. CDR3 size: 16 residues. Germline values: CDR1 MNHNS, CDR2 SASEGT. The CDR3 reads CASSESPGGEYYGYTF. The CDR3 DNA follows: TGTGCCAGCAGTGAATCCCCGGGGGGGGAGTACTATGGCTACACCTTC.

The J gene is TRBJ2-3, the V gene TRBV9; 8 nucleotides line up with TRBD1. This CDR3 region has 15 residues. Trimming at V came to 4 bases and at J to 1 base, leaving 5 bases not matched to a gene. The germline gives CDR1 SGDLS, CDR2 YYNGEE. CDR3 protein: CASSYGTGGTDTQYF. The CDR3 DNA is TGTGCCAGCAGCTACGGGACAGGTGGCACAGATACGCAGTATTTT.

The genes are TRBV5-1 and TRBJ1-1, with a weak D call TRBD1 (5 bases). The CDR3 covers 15 residues. Germline V CDR1 and CDR2: SGHRS, YFSETQ. Between the trimmed V and J ends, which lost 0 bases and 1 base, there was a span of 10 bases. In nucleotides, the CDR3 is TGCGCCAGCAGCTTGGTAGGAGGGGCGAACACTGAAGCTTTCTTT. Amino acids: CASSLVGGANTEAFF.

The rearrangement uses TRBV7-9 and TRBJ1-5; no firm D call. Germline loops: CDR1 SEHNR, CDR2 FQNEAQ (reference sequence). This CDR3 contains 13 residues. Trimming stripped 5 bases from V and 9 bases from J, with 14 bases between. CDR3 region: CASSPQAAGPQHF. The CDR3 region has the DNA TGTGCCAGCAGCCCCCAGGCGGCGGGGCCCCAGCATTTT.

The CDR3 loop is CASSDAGTGYTDTQYF. The DNA for the CDR3 is TGTGCCAGCAGTGACGCCGGGACAGGGTACACAGATACGCAGTATTTT. The V call is TRBV25-1, the J call TRBJ2-3; 9 bases line up with TRBD1. Germline V gene data show CDR1 as MGHDK and CDR2 as SYGVNS. CDR3 length: 16 residues. J gave up 2 bases and V 3 bases, and 6 bases lay outside the gene matches.

This chain uses TRBV5-4 with TRBJ1-2; TRBD1 is a possible D gene (5 bases). The CDR3 totals 13 residues. Trimming removed 0 bases at V and 6 bases at J, with 9 bases between. Germline-derived CDR1 and CDR2 are SGHNT and YYREEE (reference sequence). CDR3 DNA: TGTGCCAGCAGCTTGGCGGGGGACCATGGCTACACCTTC. Translation: CASSLAGDHGYTF.

J is TRBJ2-5 and V is TRBV29-1; 7 bases match TRBD2. The CDR3 length is 12 residues. Germline V gene lookup returns CDR1 SQVTM and CDR2 ANQGSEA. The V and J ends lost 7 bases and 1 base, in that order; junction bases with no gene match: 3. CDR3: CSGSSGQETQYF. DNA of the CDR3: TGCAGCGGTTCTAGCGGCCAAGAGACCCAGTACTTC.

This CDR3 is CASSYSSSSGANVLTF. CDR3 in DNA: TGTGCCAGCAGTTACTCGAGTAGCTCTGGGGCCAACGTCCTGACTTTC. The chain joins TRBV6-6 to TRBJ2-6; D not resolved. The CDR3 sequence is 16 residues long. Germline lookup yields CDR1 MNHNY and CDR2 SVGAGI (reference sequence). V was trimmed by 0 bases and J by 0 bases, leaving 6 bases between them.

The rearrangement joins TRBV28 to TRBJ1-4; perhaps TRBD1 as D (5 bases). Germline CDR1 is MDHEN and CDR2 is SYDVKM. The V and J ends lost 7 bases and 7 bases respectively, with 34 bases between them. The CDR3 consists of 20 residues. DNA of the CDR3: TGTGCCAGCACCCGGAGGGCGGTTTCAGGGTACCCCTTTCCCTCTGAAAAACTGTTTTTT. It specifies CASTRRAVSGYPFPSEKLFF. Based on the CDR3 plus reference TRBV28 and TRBJ1-4, the full variable domain is DVKVTQSSRYLVKRTGEKVFLECVQDMDHENMFWYRQDPGLGLRLIYFSYDVKMKEKGDIPEGYSVSREKKERFSLILESASTNQTSMYLCASTRRAVSGYPFPSEKLFFGSGTQLSVL.